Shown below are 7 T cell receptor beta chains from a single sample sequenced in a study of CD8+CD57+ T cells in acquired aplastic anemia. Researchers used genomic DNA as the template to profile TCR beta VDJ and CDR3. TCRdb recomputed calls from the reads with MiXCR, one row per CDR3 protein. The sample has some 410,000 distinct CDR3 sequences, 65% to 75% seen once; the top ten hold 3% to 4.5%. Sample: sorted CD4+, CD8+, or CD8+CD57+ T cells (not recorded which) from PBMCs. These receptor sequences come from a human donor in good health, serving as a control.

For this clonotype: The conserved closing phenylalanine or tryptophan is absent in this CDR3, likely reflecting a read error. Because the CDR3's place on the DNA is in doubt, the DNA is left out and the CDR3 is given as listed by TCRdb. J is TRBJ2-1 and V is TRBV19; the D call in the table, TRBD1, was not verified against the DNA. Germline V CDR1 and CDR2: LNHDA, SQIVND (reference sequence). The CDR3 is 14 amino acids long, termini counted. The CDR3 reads CASTPRGTGAGNTI.

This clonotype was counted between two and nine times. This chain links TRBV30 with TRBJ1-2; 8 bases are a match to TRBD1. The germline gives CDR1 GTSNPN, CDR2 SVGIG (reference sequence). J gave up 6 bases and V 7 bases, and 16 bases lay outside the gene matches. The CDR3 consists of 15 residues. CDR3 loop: CASPLSTGGTDGYTF. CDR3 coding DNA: TGTGCCTCCCCTCTGAGCACAGGGGGTACGGATGGCTACACCTTC.

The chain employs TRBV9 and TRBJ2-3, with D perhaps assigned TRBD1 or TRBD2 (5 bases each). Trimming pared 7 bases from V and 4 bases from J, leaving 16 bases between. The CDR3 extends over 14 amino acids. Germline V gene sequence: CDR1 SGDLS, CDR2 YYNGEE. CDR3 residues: CASLGAGLADTQYF. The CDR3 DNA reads TGTGCCAGCCTCGGGGCCGGTCTAGCAGATACGCAGTATTTT.

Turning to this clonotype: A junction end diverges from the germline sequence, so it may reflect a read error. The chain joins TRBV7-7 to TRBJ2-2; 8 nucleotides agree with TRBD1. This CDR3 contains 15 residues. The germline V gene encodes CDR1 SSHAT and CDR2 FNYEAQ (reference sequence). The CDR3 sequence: CASSSGQGDTGELFF. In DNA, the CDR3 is TGTGCTAGCAGCTCCGGACAGGGCGACACCGGGGAGCTGTTTTTT.

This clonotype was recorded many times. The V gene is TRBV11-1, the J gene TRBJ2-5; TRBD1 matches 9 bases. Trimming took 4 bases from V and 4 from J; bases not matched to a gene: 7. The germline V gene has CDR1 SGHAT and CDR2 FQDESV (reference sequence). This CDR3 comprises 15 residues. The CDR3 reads CASSSHTGGGETQYF. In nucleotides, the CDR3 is TGTGCCAGCAGCTCCCACACAGGGGGCGGAGAGACCCAGTACTTC.

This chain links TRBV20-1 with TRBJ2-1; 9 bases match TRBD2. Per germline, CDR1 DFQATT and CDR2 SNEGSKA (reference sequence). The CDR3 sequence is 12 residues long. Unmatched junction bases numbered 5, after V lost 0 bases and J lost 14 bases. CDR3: CSARDRPSGEFF. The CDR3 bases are TGCAGTGCTAGAGATCGGCCTAGCGGGGAGTTCTTC.

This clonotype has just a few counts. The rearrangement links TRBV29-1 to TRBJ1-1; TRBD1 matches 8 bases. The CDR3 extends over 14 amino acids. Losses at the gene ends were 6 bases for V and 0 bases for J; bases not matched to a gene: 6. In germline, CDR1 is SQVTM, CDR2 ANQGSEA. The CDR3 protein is CSVEGRGLNTEAFF. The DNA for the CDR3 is TGCAGCGTCGAGGGCAGGGGGCTGAACACTGAAGCTTTCTTT. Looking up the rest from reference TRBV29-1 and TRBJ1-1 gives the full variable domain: SAVISQKPSRDICQRGTSLTIQCQVDSQVTMMFWYRQQPGQSLTLIATANQGSEATYESGFVIDKFPISRPNLTFSTLTVSNMSPEDSSIYLCSVEGRGLNTEAFFGQGTRLTVV.